This TCR beta chain was found in a study of T cells in localized non-small cell lung cancer. The V segment lost 2 bases and the J segment 3 bases; nucleotides outside the gene matches: 6. This CDR3 has 15 amino acids. Germline V gene sequence: CDR1 KGHSH, CDR2 LQKENI. Profiled with immunoSEQ multiplex PCR; TCRdb holds only in-frame clones, not every one. The data hold around 30,000 clones, with 85% to 90% observed a single time. V is TRBV18 and J is TRBJ1-1; 7 nucleotides agree with TRBD1. This clonotype originated in a female donor over 55 with stage III squamous cell lung carcinoma. This specimen consisted of peripheral blood, obtained before any cancer treatment. CDR3 in amino acids: CASSPKGAVDTEAFF. The DNA for the CDR3 is TGTGCCAGCTCACCAAAGGGGGCGGTGGACACTGAAGCTTTCTTT.